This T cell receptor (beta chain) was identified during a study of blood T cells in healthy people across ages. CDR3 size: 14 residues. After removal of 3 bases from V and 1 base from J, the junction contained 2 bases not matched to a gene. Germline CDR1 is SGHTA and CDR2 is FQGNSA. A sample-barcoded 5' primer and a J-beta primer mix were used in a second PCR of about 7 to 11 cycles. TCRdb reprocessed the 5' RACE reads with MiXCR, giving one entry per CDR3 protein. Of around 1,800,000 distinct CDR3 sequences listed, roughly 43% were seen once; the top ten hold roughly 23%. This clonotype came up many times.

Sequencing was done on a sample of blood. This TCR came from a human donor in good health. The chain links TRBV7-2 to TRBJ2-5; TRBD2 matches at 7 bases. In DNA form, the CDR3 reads TGTGCCAGCAGCTTCGGGGGGATCCAAGAGACCCAGTACTTC. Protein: CASSFGGIQETQYF.